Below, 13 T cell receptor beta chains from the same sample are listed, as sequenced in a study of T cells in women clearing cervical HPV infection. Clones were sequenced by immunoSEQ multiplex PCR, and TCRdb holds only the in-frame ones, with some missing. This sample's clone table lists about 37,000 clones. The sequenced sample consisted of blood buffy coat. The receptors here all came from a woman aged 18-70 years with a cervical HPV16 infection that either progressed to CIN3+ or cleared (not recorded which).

The CDR3 region is CASNTGAAYEQYF. The sequenced part of the CDR3 DNA is TGTGCCAGCAATACAGGGGCCGCCTACGAG. The V gene is TRBV5-5, the J gene TRBJ2-7, with 7 positions matching TRBD1. The read halts 3 residues ahead of the CDR3 end, with the missing end drawn from the germline J gene. Per the germline V gene, CDR1 is SGHKS and CDR2 is YYEKEE (reference sequence). The V gene end was trimmed by 6 bases and the J gene end by 2 bases; junction bases not matched to a gene: 5. The CDR3 runs to 13 residues.

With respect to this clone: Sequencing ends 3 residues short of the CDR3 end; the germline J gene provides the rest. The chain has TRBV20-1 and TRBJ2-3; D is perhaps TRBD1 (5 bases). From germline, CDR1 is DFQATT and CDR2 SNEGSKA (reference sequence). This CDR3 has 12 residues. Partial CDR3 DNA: TGCAGTGCTACAGGGAACCAAGAGACG. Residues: CSATGNQET. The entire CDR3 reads CSATGNQETQYF.

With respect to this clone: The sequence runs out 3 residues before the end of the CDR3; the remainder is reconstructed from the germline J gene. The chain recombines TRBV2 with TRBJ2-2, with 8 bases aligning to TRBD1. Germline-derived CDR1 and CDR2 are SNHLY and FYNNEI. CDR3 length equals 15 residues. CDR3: CASTKRDRNNSPLFF. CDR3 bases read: TGTGCCAGCACAAAAAGGGACAGGAATAATTCACCG.

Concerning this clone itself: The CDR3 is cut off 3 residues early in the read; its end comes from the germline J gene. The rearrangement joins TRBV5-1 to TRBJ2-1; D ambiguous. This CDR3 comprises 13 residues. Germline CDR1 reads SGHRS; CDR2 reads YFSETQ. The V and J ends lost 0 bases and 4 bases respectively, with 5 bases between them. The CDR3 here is CASSLANYNEQFF. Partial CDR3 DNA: TGCGCCAGCAGCTTGGCTAATTACAATGAG.

The CDR3 bases that were read are TGTGCCAGCAGCATCGACAGTTTTAATGAAAAG. Translated, it gives CASSIDSFNEK. The entire CDR3 is CASSIDSFNEKLFF. This chain uses TRBV7-9 with TRBJ2-2; the D gene is possibly TRBD1 (5 bases). Read data end 3 residues before the CDR3 end; the end is taken from the germline J gene. Germline lookup yields CDR1 SEHNR and CDR2 FQNEAQ (reference sequence). The CDR3 consists of 14 residues.

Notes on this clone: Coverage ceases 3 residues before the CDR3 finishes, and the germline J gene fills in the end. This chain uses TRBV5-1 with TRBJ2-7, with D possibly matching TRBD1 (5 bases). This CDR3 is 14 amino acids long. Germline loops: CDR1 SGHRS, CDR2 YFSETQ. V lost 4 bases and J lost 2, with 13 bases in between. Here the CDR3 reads CASSPQGSPYEQYF. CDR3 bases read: TGCGCCAGCAGCCCTCAGGGCTCCCCCTACGAG.

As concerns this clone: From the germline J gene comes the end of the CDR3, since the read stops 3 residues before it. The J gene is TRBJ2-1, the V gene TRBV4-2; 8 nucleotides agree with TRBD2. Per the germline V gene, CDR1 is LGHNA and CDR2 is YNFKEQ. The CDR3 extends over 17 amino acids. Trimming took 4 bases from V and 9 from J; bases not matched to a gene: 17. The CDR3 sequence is CASSPSLGLVGSSEQFF. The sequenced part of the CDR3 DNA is TGTGCCAGCAGCCCCAGCCTGGGACTAGTCGGATCAAGTGAG.

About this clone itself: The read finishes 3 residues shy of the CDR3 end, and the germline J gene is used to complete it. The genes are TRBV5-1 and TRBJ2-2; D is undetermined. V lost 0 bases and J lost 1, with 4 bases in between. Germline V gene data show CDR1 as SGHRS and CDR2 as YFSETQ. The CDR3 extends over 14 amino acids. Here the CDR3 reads CASSLALNTGELFF. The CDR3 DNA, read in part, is TGCGCCAGCAGCTTGGCTCTGAACACCGGGGAG. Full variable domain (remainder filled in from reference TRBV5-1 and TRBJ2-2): KAGVTQTPRYLIKTRGQQVTLSCSPISGHRSVSWYQQTPGQGLQFLFEYFSETQRNKGNFPGRFSGRQFSNSRSEMNVSTLELGDSALYLCASSLALNTGELFFGEGSRLTVL.

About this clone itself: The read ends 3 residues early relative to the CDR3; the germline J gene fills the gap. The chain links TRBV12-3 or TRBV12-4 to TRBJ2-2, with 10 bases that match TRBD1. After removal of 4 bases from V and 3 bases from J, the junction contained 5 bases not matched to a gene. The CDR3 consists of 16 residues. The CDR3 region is CASSSRQGAYTGELFF. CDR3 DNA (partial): TGTGCCAGCAGTTCCCGACAGGGGGCCTACACCGGGGAG.

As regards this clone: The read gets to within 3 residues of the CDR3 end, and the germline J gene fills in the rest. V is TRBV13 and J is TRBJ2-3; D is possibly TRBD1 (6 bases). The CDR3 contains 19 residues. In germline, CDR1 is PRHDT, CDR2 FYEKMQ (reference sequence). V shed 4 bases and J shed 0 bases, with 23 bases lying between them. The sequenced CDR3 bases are TGTGCCAGCAGCTATAAACACCAGACCACAGGGCTCAGCACAGATACG. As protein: CASSYKHQTTGLSTDT. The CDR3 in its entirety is CASSYKHQTTGLSTDTQYF.

The CDR3 bases that were read are TGTGCCAGCAGTTATGTCAGCTCCTACAATGAG. Amino acid sequence: CASSYVSSYNE. The CDR3, in full, reads CASSYVSSYNEQFF. V is TRBV6-2 or TRBV6-3 and J is TRBJ2-1; no definite D call. The read terminates 3 residues ahead of where the CDR3 ends, so the germline J gene completes it. Germline assignment: CDR1 MNHEY and CDR2 SVGEGT. V was cut by 3 bases and J by 0 bases, with 6 bases left in between. The CDR3 is 14 amino acids.

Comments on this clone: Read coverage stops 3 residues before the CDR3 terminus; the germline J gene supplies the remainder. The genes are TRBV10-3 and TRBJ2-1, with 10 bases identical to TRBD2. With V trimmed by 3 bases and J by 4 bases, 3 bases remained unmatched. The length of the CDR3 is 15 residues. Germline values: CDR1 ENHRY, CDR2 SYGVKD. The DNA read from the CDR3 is TGTGCCATCAGTGACCTAGCGGGAGCATACAATGAG. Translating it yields CAISDLAGAYNE. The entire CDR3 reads CAISDLAGAYNEQFF.

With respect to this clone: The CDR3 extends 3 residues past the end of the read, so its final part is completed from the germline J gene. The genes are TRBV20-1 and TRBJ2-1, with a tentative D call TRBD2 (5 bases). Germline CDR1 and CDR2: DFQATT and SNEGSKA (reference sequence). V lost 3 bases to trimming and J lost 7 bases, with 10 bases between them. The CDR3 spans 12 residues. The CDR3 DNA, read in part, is TGCAGTGCTAGCGGGGATTGGAATGAG. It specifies CSASGDWNE. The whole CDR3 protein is CSASGDWNEQFF.